This record concerns one TCR beta chain sequence. Its antigen is not identified. Arm-PCR of CDR3 regions and iRepertoire HTBI primers were the basis on which TCR beta libraries were built. Via MiXCR, TCRdb re-called the multiplex PCR reads, giving one row per CDR3 protein. The data contain fewer than 450,000 distinct CDR3 sequences, less than 25% of them singletons. The data belong to a study of regulatory T cells in long-lasting Graves disease. The wider study: Over 5 years of antithyroid drugs plus positive TSH receptor antibodies defined persistent Graves' disease. Whole-study findings and limits: Compared with new cases, persistent Graves' patients showed reduced TCR diversity.

Time point noted: persistent/refractory GD, antithyroid drugs over 5 years with positive TRAb. PBMCs were the source of the RNA used for TCR sequencing. Diagnoses of Graves' disease were made by American Thyroid Association guidelines. An endocrinology department in Xi'an, China, supplied the patients. In germline, CDR1 is LGHNA, CDR2 YNFKEQ. V lost 0 bases, J lost 8 bases, and 16 bases lay in between. The CDR3 is 16 residues long. The clonotype comes from a female donor with Graves disease. Sample: peripheral blood mononuclear cells (PBMCs), taken when the disease was refractory, from a patient treated with antithyroid drugs. The gene calls are TRBV4-2 and TRBJ1-4, with D perhaps TRBD1 (6 bases). CDR3 in DNA: TGTGCCAGCAGCCAAGACGGTACAGGGAGGCGCGAAAAACTGTTTTTT. Protein sequence: CASSQDGTGRREKLFF.